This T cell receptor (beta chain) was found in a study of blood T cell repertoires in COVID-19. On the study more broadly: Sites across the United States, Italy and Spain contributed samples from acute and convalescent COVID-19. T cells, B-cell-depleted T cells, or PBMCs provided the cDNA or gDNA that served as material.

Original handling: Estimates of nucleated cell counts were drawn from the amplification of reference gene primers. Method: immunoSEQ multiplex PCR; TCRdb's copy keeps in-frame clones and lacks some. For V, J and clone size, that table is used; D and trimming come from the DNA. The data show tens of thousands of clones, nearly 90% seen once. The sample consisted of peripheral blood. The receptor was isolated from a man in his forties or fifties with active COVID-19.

The CDR3 bases are TGTGCCAGCAGCTTAGTGACTAGCGGGGGTAACTACGAGCAGTACTTC. It is translated as CASSLVTSGGNYEQYF. The chain joins TRBV11-2 to TRBJ2-7, with 12 bases fitting TRBD2. The CDR3 loop spans 16 amino acids. The germline V gene has CDR1 SGHAT and CDR2 FQNNGV. V was clipped by 1 base and J by 3 bases; unmatched bases: 4.